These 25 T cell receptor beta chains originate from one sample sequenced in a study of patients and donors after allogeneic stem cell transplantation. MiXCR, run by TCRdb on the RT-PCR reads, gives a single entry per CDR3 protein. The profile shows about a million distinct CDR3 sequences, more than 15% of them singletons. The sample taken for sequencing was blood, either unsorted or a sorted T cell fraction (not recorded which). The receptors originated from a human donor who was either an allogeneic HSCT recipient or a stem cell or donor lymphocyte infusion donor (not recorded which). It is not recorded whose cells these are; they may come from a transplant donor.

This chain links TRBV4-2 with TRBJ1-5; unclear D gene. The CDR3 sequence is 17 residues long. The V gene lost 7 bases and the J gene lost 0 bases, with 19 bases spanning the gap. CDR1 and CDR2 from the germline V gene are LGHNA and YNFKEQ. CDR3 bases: TGTGCCAGCACCTGTCTAGAGAGCCGGAATAGCAATCAGCCCCAGCATTTT. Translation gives CASTCLESRNSNQPQHF.

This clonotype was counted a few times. This chain's CDR3 is CSAKKNGPIKETQYF. DNA of the CDR3: TGCAGTGCTAAGAAAAACGGACCTATAAAAGAGACCCAGTACTTC. V and J are TRBV20-1 and TRBJ2-5, with D unresolved. In germline, CDR1 is DFQATT, CDR2 SNEGSKA (reference sequence). Trimming took off 4 bases at V and 3 bases at J, with 18 bases between the two ends. The CDR3 spans 15 residues.

CDR3 in DNA: TGCAGTGCCAAGCAGGGAGGCACAGATACGCAGTATTTT. This sequence encodes CSAKQGGTDTQYF. The chain combines TRBV20-1 with TRBJ2-3, with D tentatively TRBD1 or TRBD2 (5 bases each). CDR3 length: 13 residues. With 6 bases removed from V and 1 base from J, the gap between germline ends came to 11 bases. Per germline, CDR1 DFQATT and CDR2 SNEGSKA (reference sequence).

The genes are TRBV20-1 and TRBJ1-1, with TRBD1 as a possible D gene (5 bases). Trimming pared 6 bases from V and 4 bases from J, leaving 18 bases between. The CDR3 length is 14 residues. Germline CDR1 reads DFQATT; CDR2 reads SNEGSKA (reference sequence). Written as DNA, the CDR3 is TGCAGTGCCACCGGGACTCCTCGAGGCACTGAAGCTTTCTTT. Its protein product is CSATGTPRGTEAFF.

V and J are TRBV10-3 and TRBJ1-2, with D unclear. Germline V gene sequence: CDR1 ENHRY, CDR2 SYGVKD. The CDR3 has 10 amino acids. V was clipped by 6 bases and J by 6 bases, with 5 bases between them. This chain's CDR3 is CAISSNGYTF. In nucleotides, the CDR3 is TGTGCCATCAGCTCAAATGGCTACACCTTC.

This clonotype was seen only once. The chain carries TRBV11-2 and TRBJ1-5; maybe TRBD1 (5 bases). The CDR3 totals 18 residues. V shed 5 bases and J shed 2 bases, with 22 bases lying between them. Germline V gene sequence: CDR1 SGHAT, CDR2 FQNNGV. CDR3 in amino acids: CASSPPPHRGDGNQPQHF. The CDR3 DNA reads TGTGCCAGCAGCCCACCCCCTCATAGGGGAGACGGCAATCAGCCCCAGCATTTT.

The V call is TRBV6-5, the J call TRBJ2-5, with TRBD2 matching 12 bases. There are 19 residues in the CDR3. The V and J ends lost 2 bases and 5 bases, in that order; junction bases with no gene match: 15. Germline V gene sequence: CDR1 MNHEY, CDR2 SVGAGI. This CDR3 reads CASSYDISRLAGEFETQYF. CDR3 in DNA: TGTGCCAGCAGTTACGATATCTCCCGACTAGCGGGAGAGTTTGAGACCCAGTACTTC.

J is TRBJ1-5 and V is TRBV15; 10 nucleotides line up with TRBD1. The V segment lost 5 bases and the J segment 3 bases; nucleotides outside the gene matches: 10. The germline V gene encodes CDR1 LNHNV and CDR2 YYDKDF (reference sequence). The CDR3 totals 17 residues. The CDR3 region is CATSDSSGTGDNQPQHF. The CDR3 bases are TGTGCCACCAGCGATTCGTCCGGGACAGGGGACAATCAGCCCCAGCATTTT.

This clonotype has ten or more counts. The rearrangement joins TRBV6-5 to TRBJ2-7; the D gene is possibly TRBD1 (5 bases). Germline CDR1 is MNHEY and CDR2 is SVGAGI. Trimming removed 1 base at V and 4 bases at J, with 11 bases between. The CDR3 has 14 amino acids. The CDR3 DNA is TGTGCCAGCAGTTACTTAGGGGCCCCTTACGAGCAGTACTTC. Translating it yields CASSYLGAPYEQYF.

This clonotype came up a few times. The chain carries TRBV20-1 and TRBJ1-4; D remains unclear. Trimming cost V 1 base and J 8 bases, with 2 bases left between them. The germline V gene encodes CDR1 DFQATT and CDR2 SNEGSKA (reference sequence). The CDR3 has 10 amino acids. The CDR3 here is CSARAEKLFF. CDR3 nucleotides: TGCAGTGCTAGAGCCGAAAAACTGTTTTTT.

The CDR3 nucleotides are TGCGCCAGCAGCCAAGATGGTGGGACTATTACAGAGACCCAGTACTTC. It encodes CASSQDGGTITETQYF. The chain employs TRBV4-1 and TRBJ2-5; 7 bases are shared with TRBD2. Germline CDR1 reads MGHRA; CDR2 reads YSYEKL. The CDR3 covers 16 residues. The V and J ends lost 0 bases and 4 bases, in that order; junction bases with no gene match: 8.

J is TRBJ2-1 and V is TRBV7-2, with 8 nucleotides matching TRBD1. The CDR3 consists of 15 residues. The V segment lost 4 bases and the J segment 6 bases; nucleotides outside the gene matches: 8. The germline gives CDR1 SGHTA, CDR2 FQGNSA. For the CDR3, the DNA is TGTGCCAGCAGCTCAGAGGGACAGGCGATCAATGAGCAGTTCTTC. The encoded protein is CASSSEGQAINEQFF.

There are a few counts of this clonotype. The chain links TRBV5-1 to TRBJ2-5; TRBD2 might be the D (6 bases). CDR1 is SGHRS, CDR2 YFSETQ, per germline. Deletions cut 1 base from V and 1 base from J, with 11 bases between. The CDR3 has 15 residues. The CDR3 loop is CASSLTTSPQETQYF. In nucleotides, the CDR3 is TGCGCCAGCAGCTTGACAACTAGCCCCCAAGAGACCCAGTACTTC.

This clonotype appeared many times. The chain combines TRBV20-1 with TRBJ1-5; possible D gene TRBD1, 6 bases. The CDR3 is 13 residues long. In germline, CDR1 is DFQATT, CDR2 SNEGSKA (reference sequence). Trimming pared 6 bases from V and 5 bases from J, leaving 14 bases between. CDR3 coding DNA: TGCAGTGCGAACAGGGACCTCGATCAGCCCCAGCATTTT. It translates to CSANRDLDQPQHF.

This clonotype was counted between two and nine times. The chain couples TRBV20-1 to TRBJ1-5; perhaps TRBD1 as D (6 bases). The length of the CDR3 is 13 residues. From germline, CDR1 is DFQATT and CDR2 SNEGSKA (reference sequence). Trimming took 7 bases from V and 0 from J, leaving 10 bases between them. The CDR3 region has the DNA TGCAGTGGACAGGACGATAGCAATCAGCCCCAGCATTTT. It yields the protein CSGQDDSNQPQHF.

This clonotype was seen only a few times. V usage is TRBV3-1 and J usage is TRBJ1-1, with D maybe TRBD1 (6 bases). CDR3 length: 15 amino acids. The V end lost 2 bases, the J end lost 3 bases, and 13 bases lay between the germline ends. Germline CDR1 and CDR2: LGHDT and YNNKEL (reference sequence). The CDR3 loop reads CASSQRQGRDTEAFF. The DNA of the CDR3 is TGTGCCAGCAGCCAACGGCAGGGGCGGGACACTGAAGCTTTCTTT.

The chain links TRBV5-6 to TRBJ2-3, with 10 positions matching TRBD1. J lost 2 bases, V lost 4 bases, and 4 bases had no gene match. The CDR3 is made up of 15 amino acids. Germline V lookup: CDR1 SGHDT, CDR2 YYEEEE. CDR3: CASSMDRGNTDTQYF. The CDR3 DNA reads TGTGCCAGCAGCATGGACAGGGGGAACACAGATACGCAGTATTTT.

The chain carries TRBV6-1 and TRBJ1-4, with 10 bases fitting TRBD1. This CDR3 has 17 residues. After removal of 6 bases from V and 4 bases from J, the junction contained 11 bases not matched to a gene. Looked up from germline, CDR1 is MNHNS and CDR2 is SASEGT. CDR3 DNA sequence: TGTGCCAGCAGCCACGGGGGGACAGGGGCCGATAATGAAAAACTGTTTTTT. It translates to CASSHGGTGADNEKLFF.

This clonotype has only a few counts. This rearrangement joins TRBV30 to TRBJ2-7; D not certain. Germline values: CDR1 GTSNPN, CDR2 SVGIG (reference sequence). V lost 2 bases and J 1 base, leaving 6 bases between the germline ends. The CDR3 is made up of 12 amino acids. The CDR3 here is CAWSPISYEQYF. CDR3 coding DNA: TGTGCCTGGAGTCCCATTTCCTACGAGCAGTACTTC.

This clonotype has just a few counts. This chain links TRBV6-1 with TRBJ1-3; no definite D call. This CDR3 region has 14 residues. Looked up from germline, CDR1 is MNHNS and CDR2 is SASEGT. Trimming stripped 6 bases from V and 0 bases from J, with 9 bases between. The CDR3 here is CASRDALSGNTIYF. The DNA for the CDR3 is TGTGCCAGCAGGGACGCCCTCTCTGGAAACACCATATATTTT.

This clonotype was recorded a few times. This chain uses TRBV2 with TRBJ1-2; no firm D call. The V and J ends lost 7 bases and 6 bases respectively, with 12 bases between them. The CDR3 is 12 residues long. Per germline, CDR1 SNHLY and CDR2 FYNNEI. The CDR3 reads CASIDPVDGYTF. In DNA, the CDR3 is TGTGCCAGCATCGACCCGGTGGATGGCTACACCTTC. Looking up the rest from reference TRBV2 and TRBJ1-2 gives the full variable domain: EPEVTQTPSHQVTQMGQEVILRCVPISNHLYFYWYRQILGQKVEFLVSFYNNEISEKSEIFDDQFSVERPDGSNFTLKIRSTKLEDSAMYFCASIDPVDGYTFGSGTRLTVV.

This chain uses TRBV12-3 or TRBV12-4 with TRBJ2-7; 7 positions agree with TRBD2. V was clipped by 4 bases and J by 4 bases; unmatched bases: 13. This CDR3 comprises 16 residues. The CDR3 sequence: CASSSTRLGGRYEQYF. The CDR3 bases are TGTGCCAGCAGTTCGACCCGTTTAGGCGGGAGATACGAGCAGTACTTC.

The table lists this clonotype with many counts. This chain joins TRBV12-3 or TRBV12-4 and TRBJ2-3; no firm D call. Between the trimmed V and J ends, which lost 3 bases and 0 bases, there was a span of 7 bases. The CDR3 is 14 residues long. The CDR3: CASSFRVSTDTQYF. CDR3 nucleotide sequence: TGTGCCAGCAGTTTCCGGGTTAGCACAGATACGCAGTATTTT.

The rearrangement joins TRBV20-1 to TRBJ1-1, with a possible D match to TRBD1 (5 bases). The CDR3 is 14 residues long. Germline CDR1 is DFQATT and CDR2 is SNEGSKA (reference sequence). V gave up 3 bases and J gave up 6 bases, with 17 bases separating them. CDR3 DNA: TGCAGTGCTAGTGACCCGGGGGAGTTAGCTGAAGCTTTCTTT. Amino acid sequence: CSASDPGELAEAFF.

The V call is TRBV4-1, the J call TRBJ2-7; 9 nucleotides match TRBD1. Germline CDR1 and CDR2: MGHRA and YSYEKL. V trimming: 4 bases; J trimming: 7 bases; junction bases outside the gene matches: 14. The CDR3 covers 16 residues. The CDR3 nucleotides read TGCGCCAGCAGCCTTACAGGGGGCGGGGGAATTTCAGAGCAGTACTTC. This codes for CASSLTGGGGISEQYF.